This T cell receptor beta chain was documented in a study of blood T cell repertoires in COVID-19. As for the study in general: The analysed material was cDNA or gDNA that came from T cells, B-cell-depleted T cells, or PBMCs.

V lost 5 bases, J lost 6 bases, and 14 bases lay in between. There are 13 residues in the CDR3. Germline loops: CDR1 MNHEY, CDR2 SMNVEV (reference sequence). Assay used: immunoSEQ multiplex PCR; TCRdb lists only in-frame clones, some missing. The sample has 130,000 or so clones, 69% seen once; the top ten hold under 2.5%. This rearrangement joins TRBV27 to TRBJ2-7; D call uncertain. The sample taken for sequencing was peripheral blood. This receptor was taken from a woman in her 70s with acute or convalescent COVID-19. The CDR3 nucleotides are TGTGCCAGCAGTCCAGAACAGTTAGGCGAGCAGTACTTC. Its protein product is CASSPEQLGEQYF.